This passage covers 13 T cell receptor beta chains from one sample sequenced in a study of blood T cell repertoires in COVID-19. Method: immunoSEQ multiplex PCR; TCRdb's copy keeps in-frame clones and lacks some. The data contain 350,000 to 450,000 clones, about 89% of them singletons. Sample: peripheral blood. The receptors originated from a woman aged 55-70 years with COVID-19, enrolled during active disease.

The V gene is TRBV15, the J gene TRBJ2-5; 7 bases map to TRBD2. Germline V gene lookup returns CDR1 LNHNV and CDR2 YYDKDF (reference sequence). J lost 1 base, V lost 6 bases, and 14 bases had no gene match. The CDR3 is 17 amino acids. CDR3 loop: CATRGSSGFTGQETQYF. The CDR3 nucleotides are TGTGCCACCAGAGGTTCTAGCGGTTTCACGGGCCAAGAGACCCAGTACTTC.

The chain recombines TRBV19 with TRBJ1-1; TRBD1 agrees at 8 bases. The length of the CDR3 is 13 residues. Trimming took 8 bases from V and 5 from J; bases not matched to a gene: 7. The germline CDR1 and CDR2 sequences are LNHDA and SQIVND (reference sequence). The CDR3 nucleotides read TGTGCCAGTCGCGGACAGGGAGTGACTGAAGCTTTCTTT. The encoded protein is CASRGQGVTEAFF. The variable domain in full, with the rest retrieved from reference TRBV19 and TRBJ1-1, is DGGITQSPKYLFRKEGQNVTLSCEQNLNHDAMYWYRQDPGQGLRLIYYSQIVNDFQKGDIAEGYSVSREKKESFPLTVTSAQKNPTAFYLCASRGQGVTEAFFGQGTRLTVV.

V usage is TRBV5-4 and J usage is TRBJ2-3, with 9 bases matching TRBD2. V shed 4 bases, J shed 2 bases, and the junction held 5 bases outside the gene matches. The CDR3 extends over 15 amino acids. Germline V gene sequence: CDR1 SGHNT, CDR2 YYREEE (reference sequence). The CDR3 loop reads CASSLTSGPTDTQYF. CDR3 nucleotide sequence: TGTGCCAGCAGCCTGACTAGCGGCCCCACAGATACGCAGTATTTT.

V usage is TRBV7-6 and J usage is TRBJ2-3; a weak D match, TRBD2 (6 bases). V lost 1 base and J 2 bases, leaving 13 bases between the germline ends. CDR3 length: 16 residues. Germline V gene data show CDR1 as SGHVS and CDR2 as FNYEAQ. DNA for the CDR3: TGTGCCAGCAGCTTAGTAGGGACTCGGTACACAGATACGCAGTATTTT. Translating it yields CASSLVGTRYTDTQYF.

This chain links TRBV30 with TRBJ1-2; the D gene is possibly TRBD1 (6 bases). Per the germline V gene, CDR1 is GTSNPN and CDR2 is SVGIG (reference sequence). This CDR3 contains 15 residues. V lost 3 bases and J 2 bases, leaving 16 bases between the germline ends. The CDR3 region is CAWSPKDSSNYGYTF. DNA for the CDR3: TGTGCCTGGAGCCCGAAGGACAGCTCCAACTATGGCTACACCTTC.

This chain connects TRBV4-1 to TRBJ1-2; no firm D call. The CDR3 consists of 15 residues. Germline V gene sequence: CDR1 MGHRA, CDR2 YSYEKL. V lost 0 bases, J lost 4 bases, and 12 bases lay in between. The CDR3 spells CASSQDERDPYGYTF. As DNA, the CDR3 is TGCGCCAGCAGCCAAGATGAGAGGGATCCCTATGGCTACACCTTC.

This clone was recorded only once. One junction end does not reproduce the germline sequence, and a read error may be involved. The V gene is TRBV7-7, the J gene TRBJ2-3, with D possibly being TRBD1 (5 bases). Germline CDR1 is SSHAT and CDR2 is FNYEAQ (reference sequence). CDR3 length: 15 amino acids. CDR3 nucleotide sequence: TGTGCTAGCAGCTTACAACCAGGGAGCACAGATACGCAGTATTTT. Protein product: CASSLQPGSTDTQYF. Drawing the rest from reference TRBV7-7 and TRBJ2-3, the complete variable domain is GAGVSQSPRYKVTKRGQDVTLRCDPISSHATLYWYQQALGQGPEFLTYFNYEAQPDKSGLPSDRFSAERPEGSISTLTIQRTEQRDSAMYRCASSLQPGSTDTQYFGPGTRLTVL.

The chain links TRBV5-5 to TRBJ1-6; the D gene is possibly TRBD1 (5 bases). CDR1 and CDR2 from the germline V gene are SGHKS and YYEKEE (reference sequence). The CDR3 spans 14 residues. The V gene lost 4 bases and the J gene lost 8 bases, with 13 bases spanning the gap. The CDR3 coding sequence is TGTGCCAGCAGCCCCCGGGGGTGGGATTCACCCCTCCACTTT. This codes for CASSPRGWDSPLHF.

The chain uses TRBV5-1 and TRBJ2-7; D gene uncertain. The CDR3 consists of 13 residues. Germline V gene lookup returns CDR1 SGHRS and CDR2 YFSETQ. The V gene lost 0 bases and the J gene lost 2 bases, with 6 bases spanning the gap. The CDR3 here is CASSLAPTYEQYF. In DNA form, the CDR3 reads TGCGCCAGCAGCTTGGCCCCAACCTACGAGCAGTACTTC.

This sequence joins TRBV6-5 and TRBJ1-2, with D possibly matching TRBD1 (6 bases). The germline V gene encodes CDR1 MNHEY and CDR2 SVGAGI. The V end was cut by 8 bases, the J end by 8 bases, with 21 bases between. The CDR3 is 14 residues long. Written as DNA, the CDR3 is TGTGCCAGCGTTGGGGAGGGGGTCGGAGGAGGCTACACCTTC. Translation gives CASVGEGVGGGYTF.

The rearrangement links TRBV2 to TRBJ2-1, with D perhaps matching TRBD2 (6 bases). The germline V gene encodes CDR1 SNHLY and CDR2 FYNNEI. V was cut by 2 bases and J by 0 bases, with 11 bases left in between. The CDR3 totals 16 residues. For the CDR3, the DNA is TGTGCCAGCAGTGAAATACGGGGGAGCTCCTACAATGAGCAGTTCTTC. Its protein product is CASSEIRGSSYNEQFF.

The rearrangement links TRBV19 to TRBJ2-7; 7 bases match TRBD2. Germline values: CDR1 LNHDA, CDR2 SQIVND (reference sequence). With V trimmed by 1 base and J by 4 bases, 7 bases remained unmatched. CDR3 size: 15 residues. The DNA for the CDR3 is TGTGCCAGTAGTATAGGCAGCGGGGAGATTTACGAGCAGTACTTC. Translation gives CASSIGSGEIYEQYF.

The DNA for the CDR3 is TGCGCCAGCAGCGCTGGGACAGGGGGCAAGGAGACCCAGTACTTC. Translating it yields CASSAGTGGKETQYF. V usage is TRBV5-1 and J usage is TRBJ2-5, with 12 bases matching TRBD1. Germline CDR1 SGHRS, CDR2 YFSETQ. The length of the CDR3 is 15 residues. Trimming took 4 bases from V and 5 from J; bases not matched to a gene: 6.